The 29 T cell receptor beta chains below were found in one sample sequenced in a study of siplizumab effects on memory and regulatory T cells. Generated by immunoSEQ multiplex PCR, the TCRdb table keeps only in-frame clones and is missing some. The data show 80,000 to 130,000 clones, about 90% seen once. The sequenced sample was CD4+ T cells sorted from blood. The receptors here all came from a human donor in good health. Some clones in this sample may be carry-over from other donors' samples.

The chain employs TRBV6-4 and TRBJ1-4; D unclear. V shed 0 bases and J shed 10 bases, with 12 bases lying between them. The CDR3 totals 14 residues. Germline V CDR1 and CDR2: MRHNA, SNTAGT. CDR3 nucleotide sequence: TGTGCCAGCAGTGACTCACTACTTGGAGGAAAACTGTTTTTT. It translates to CASSDSLLGGKLFF.

The rearrangement joins TRBV6-5 to TRBJ2-3, with TRBD2 matching 7 bases. Germline CDR1 and CDR2: MNHEY and SVGAGI. This CDR3 contains 15 residues. V lost 6 bases and J lost 4; bases outside the gene matches: 10. The CDR3 spells CASSQSGVDADTQYF. The CDR3 DNA reads as TGTGCCAGCAGCCAAAGCGGGGTTGACGCAGATACGCAGTATTTT.

The gene calls are TRBV6-1 and TRBJ1-3; possible D gene TRBD1, 5 bases. CDR1 is MNHNS, CDR2 SASEGT, per germline. V lost 8 bases to trimming and J lost 3 bases, with 14 bases between them. CDR3 length: 14 amino acids. As DNA, the CDR3 is TGTGCCAGCGAGAACAAGGGGCATGGAAACACCATATATTTT. It codes for CASENKGHGNTIYF.

The chain links TRBV18 to TRBJ2-5, with TRBD1 as a possible D gene (5 bases). Germline CDR1 reads KGHSH; CDR2 reads LQKENI. CDR3 length equals 16 residues. V was clipped by 2 bases and J by 4 bases, with 17 bases between them. In nucleotides, the CDR3 is TGTGCCAGCTCACCATCTCAGGTGCAGGGCGGAGAGACCCAGTACTTC. Its protein is CASSPSQVQGGETQYF.

The chain has TRBV11-2 and TRBJ2-3; TRBD1 agrees at 10 bases. Germline V CDR1 and CDR2: SGHAT, FQNNGV. V dropped 5 bases and J dropped 4; count of bases not matched to a gene: 12. The CDR3 runs 17 residues. CDR3 residues: CASSHPSGTGDADTQYF. The CDR3 DNA is TGTGCCAGCAGCCACCCCTCCGGGACAGGGGACGCAGATACGCAGTATTTT.

V and J are TRBV29-1 and TRBJ2-7, with D possibly TRBD2 on 5 matching bases. Trimming left V 6 bases short and J 5 bases short, with 23 bases between. The CDR3 contains 15 residues. Germline CDR1 reads SQVTM; CDR2 reads ANQGSEA. CDR3 DNA sequence: TGCAGCGTCGACCTTCGCGGACTGGGGAGAGACGAGCAGTACTTC. Its translation: CSVDLRGLGRDEQYF.

The chain's CDR3 is CASSSRTGWAQHF. The CDR3 nucleotides read TGTGCCAGCAGTTCCCGGACCGGATGGGCCCAGCATTTT. V is TRBV6-5 and J is TRBJ1-5, with D hard to call. V gave up 4 bases and J gave up 11 bases, with 15 bases separating them. Germline values: CDR1 MNHEY, CDR2 SVGAGI. CDR3 length: 13 amino acids.

The chain carries TRBV2 and TRBJ2-2; D is perhaps TRBD2 (5 bases). V was pared by 2 bases and J by 4 bases, with 8 bases between. The germline gives CDR1 SNHLY, CDR2 FYNNEI. The CDR3 runs 14 residues. This chain's CDR3 is CASSELAGTGELFF. The CDR3 DNA sequence: TGTGCCAGCAGTGAACTAGCCGGCACCGGGGAGCTGTTTTTT. Full variable domain (outside the CDR3, taken from reference TRBV2 and TRBJ2-2): EPEVTQTPSHQVTQMGQEVILRCVPISNHLYFYWYRQILGQKVEFLVSFYNNEISEKSEIFDDQFSVERPDGSNFTLKIRSTKLEDSAMYFCASSELAGTGELFFGEGSRLTVL.

The rearrangement links TRBV5-4 to TRBJ1-1; 7 bases agree with TRBD1. The V gene end was trimmed by 3 bases and the J gene end by 1 base; junction bases not matched to a gene: 3. CDR3 length: 14 amino acids. Germline assignment: CDR1 SGHNT and CDR2 YYREEE (reference sequence). The CDR3 sequence: CASSWGDRNTEAFF. The CDR3 DNA reads TGTGCCAGCAGCTGGGGGGACAGGAACACTGAAGCTTTCTTT.

The rearrangement joins TRBV23-1 to TRBJ1-1; D is unresolved. TRBV23-1 is an ORF, and what it does is uncertain. V was trimmed by 10 bases and J by 6 bases, leaving 9 bases between them. This CDR3 comprises 10 residues. The CDR3 loop is CATKNPEAFF. The CDR3 nucleotides read TGCGCCACCAAAAATCCTGAAGCTTTCTTT.

The rearrangement joins TRBV5-1 to TRBJ2-7; the D is unclear. There are 13 residues in the CDR3. V gave up 0 bases and J gave up 7 bases, with 11 bases separating them. Germline CDR1 reads SGHRS; CDR2 reads YFSETQ. The CDR3 bases are TGCGCCAGCAGCTTGGAAGGGTCAGGTGAGCAGTACTTC. This codes for CASSLEGSGEQYF. Supplemented by reference TRBV5-1 and TRBJ2-7, the full variable domain reads KAGVTQTPRYLIKTRGQQVTLSCSPISGHRSVSWYQQTPGQGLQFLFEYFSETQRNKGNFPGRFSGRQFSNSRSEMNVSTLELGDSALYLCASSLEGSGEQYFGPGTRLTVT.

As to this clone: The same CDR3 arises from other DNA sequences in this sample as well. The rearrangement joins TRBV7-9 to TRBJ2-3; the D is unclear. This CDR3 has 11 residues. V was clipped by 3 bases and J by 4 bases, with 2 bases between them. Germline-derived CDR1 and CDR2 are SEHNR and FQNEAQ (reference sequence). The CDR3 sequence: CASSFSDTQYF. The CDR3 nucleotides are TGTGCCAGCAGCTTCTCAGATACGCAGTATTTT.

CDR3 protein: CASNGRDSSGDEQFF. The CDR3 coding sequence is TGTGCCAGTAATGGTCGGGACAGTTCGGGGGATGAGCAGTTCTTC. The chain combines TRBV19 with TRBJ2-1; TRBD1 is a possible D gene (7 bases). There are 15 residues in the CDR3. Germline loops: CDR1 LNHDA, CDR2 SQIVND (reference sequence). V lost 7 bases and J 8 bases, leaving 21 bases between the germline ends.

This clone was seen only a few times. This chain joins TRBV5-5 and TRBJ1-3, with D perhaps matching TRBD1 (6 bases). Looked up from germline, CDR1 is SGHKS and CDR2 is YYEKEE (reference sequence). V lost 4 bases and J 8 bases, leaving 25 bases between the germline ends. The CDR3 sequence is 17 residues long. For the CDR3, the DNA is TGTGCCAGCAGCGATTACAGGGTCCGGGGTTCTAAGCACACCATATATTTT. Amino acids: CASSDYRVRGSKHTIYF.

V and J are TRBV5-5 and TRBJ1-4; tentatively, D is TRBD1 (6 bases). This CDR3 has 15 amino acids. V was cut by 5 bases and J by 5 bases, with 16 bases left in between. Looked up from germline, CDR1 is SGHKS and CDR2 is YYEKEE (reference sequence). CDR3 protein: CASRRSGAWNEKLFF. The DNA for the CDR3 is TGTGCCAGCAGAAGATCGGGGGCGTGGAATGAAAAACTGTTTTTT.

The V and J genes are TRBV5-4 and TRBJ1-1; a weak D match, TRBD1 (5 bases). The CDR3 length is 14 residues. V was clipped by 0 bases and J by 1 base, with 7 bases between them. Looked up from germline, CDR1 is SGHNT and CDR2 is YYREEE (reference sequence). The CDR3 region has the DNA TGTGCCAGCAGCTTGGCCAGGGCGAACACTGAAGCTTTCTTT. It encodes CASSLARANTEAFF.

J is TRBJ2-1 and V is TRBV29-1; 7 nucleotides line up with TRBD2. Germline V gene sequence: CDR1 SQVTM, CDR2 ANQGSEA. J was trimmed by 7 bases and V by 5 bases; bases with no gene match: 11. The CDR3 consists of 14 residues. CDR3 protein: CSVRAGDQENEQFF. The CDR3 nucleotides are TGCAGCGTTCGGGCGGGAGATCAGGAGAATGAGCAGTTCTTC.

This chain connects TRBV27 to TRBJ2-1, with a weak D call TRBD2 (5 bases). CDR3 length equals 14 residues. Germline V CDR1 and CDR2: MNHEY, SMNVEV (reference sequence). V was pared by 7 bases and J by 5 bases, with 15 bases between. CDR3 coding DNA: TGTGCCAGCACCCGAATCAGAGGGAACAATGAGCAGTTCTTC. It is translated as CASTRIRGNNEQFF.

This rearrangement joins TRBV27 to TRBJ1-2; D gene unclear. With 2 bases removed from V and 1 base from J, the gap between germline ends came to 11 bases. The CDR3 extends over 15 amino acids. Germline-derived CDR1 and CDR2 are MNHEY and SMNVEV (reference sequence). CDR3 in amino acids: CASSLSPVNNYGYTF. For the CDR3, the DNA is TGTGCCAGCAGTTTAAGTCCGGTAAATAACTATGGCTACACCTTC.

Comment on this clone: The germline gene is not matched at one end of the junction; a read error may be the cause. Additional DNA sequences in this sample encode the identical CDR3. V gene TRBV20-1 combines with J gene TRBJ1-2; D is uncertain. Germline-derived CDR1 and CDR2 are DFQATT and SNEGSKA (reference sequence). This CDR3 region has 11 residues. CDR3 amino acids: CSARNREGYTF. In nucleotides, the CDR3 is TGCAGCGCTAGAAATCGGGAGGGCTACACCTTC.

The CDR3 reads CASSLRWTGVNTEAFF. The CDR3 nucleotides are TGTGCCAGCAGCTTACGGTGGACAGGAGTGAACACTGAAGCTTTCTTT. The rearrangement joins TRBV11-2 to TRBJ1-1, with 7 positions matching TRBD1. CDR1 and CDR2 (germline): SGHAT, FQNNGV. The V and J ends lost 2 bases and 0 bases, in that order; junction bases with no gene match: 6. CDR3 length: 16 residues.

Of note for this clone: The same CDR3 also results from other DNA sequences found in this sample. The chain combines TRBV27 with TRBJ2-7, with 14 bases identical to TRBD2. This CDR3 has 15 amino acids. Germline CDR1 and CDR2: MNHEY and SMNVEV (reference sequence). J was trimmed by 4 bases and V by 4 bases; bases with no gene match: 3. The CDR3 region is CASSSRLAGGYEQYF. CDR3 bases: TGTGCCAGCAGTTCCCGACTAGCGGGAGGGTACGAGCAGTACTTC.

This clone was observed a few times. The V call is TRBV27, the J call TRBJ2-1; D is undetermined. The CDR3 covers 12 residues. Germline V gene lookup returns CDR1 MNHEY and CDR2 SMNVEV (reference sequence). V was clipped by 10 bases and J by 4 bases, with 11 bases between them. CDR3 protein: CATGRGYNEQFF. The CDR3 nucleotides read TGTGCCACCGGTCGCGGATACAATGAGCAGTTCTTC.

V is TRBV27 and J is TRBJ2-7; tentatively, D is TRBD2 (6 bases). The CDR3 length is 15 residues. The ends were cut back, 5 bases at V and 0 bases at J, with 14 bases in the middle. Germline V gives CDR1 MNHEY, CDR2 SMNVEV (reference sequence). The CDR3 DNA reads TGTGCCAGCAGTGTCGGGACTTTTTCCTCCTACGAGCAGTACTTC. Amino acids: CASSVGTFSSYEQYF.

The chain recombines TRBV19 with TRBJ2-3; D is unclear. CDR3 length: 15 residues. CDR1 LNHDA and CDR2 SQIVND come from the germline V gene (reference sequence). The V end lost 3 bases, the J end lost 0 bases, and 10 bases lay between the germline ends. The CDR3 DNA sequence: TGTGCCAGTAGTATTTCTGGCGGTAGCACAGATACGCAGTATTTT. Amino acids: CASSISGGSTDTQYF.

The chain recombines TRBV5-1 with TRBJ2-7, with 8 nucleotides matching TRBD2. The V gene's germline CDR1 is SGHRS and CDR2 YFSETQ. The V and J ends lost 4 bases and 2 bases, in that order; junction bases with no gene match: 11. The CDR3 length is 16 residues. The CDR3, as DNA: TGCGCCAGCAGCAACACCCACACTAGCGGAACCTACGAGCAGTACTTC. This translates into CASSNTHTSGTYEQYF.

The rearrangement uses TRBV5-5 and TRBJ1-1, with no clear D. Germline V lookup: CDR1 SGHKS, CDR2 YYEKEE (reference sequence). This CDR3 comprises 13 residues. V was cut by 0 bases and J by 4 bases, with 7 bases left in between. DNA of the CDR3: TGTGCCAGCAGCTTGGACAGAACCACTGAAGCTTTCTTT. The encoded protein is CASSLDRTTEAFF.

The V and J genes are TRBV18 and TRBJ2-5; D may be TRBD1 (5 bases). Trimming left V 2 bases short and J 4 bases short, with 11 bases between. There are 14 residues in the CDR3. Germline CDR1 KGHSH, CDR2 LQKENI. The CDR3 sequence: CASSPSARAETQYF. CDR3 sequence (DNA): TGTGCCAGCTCACCATCGGCCAGGGCAGAGACCCAGTACTTC. The entire variable domain, with the rest obtained from reference TRBV18 and TRBJ2-5, is as follows: NAGVMQNPRHLVRRRGQEARLRCSPMKGHSHVYWYRQLPEEGLKFMVYLQKENIIDESGMPKERFSAEFPKEGPSILRIQQVVRGDSAAYFCASSPSARAETQYFGPGTRLLVL.

The rearrangement uses TRBV2 and TRBJ2-5, with 7 bases fitting TRBD1. The CDR3 loop spans 14 amino acids. With V trimmed by 10 bases and J by 4 bases, 12 bases remained unmatched. CDR1 is SNHLY, CDR2 FYNNEI, per germline. The CDR3 region is CANKAGTAGETQYF. In nucleotides, the CDR3 is TGTGCCAACAAAGCCGGGACAGCAGGAGAGACCCAGTACTTC.